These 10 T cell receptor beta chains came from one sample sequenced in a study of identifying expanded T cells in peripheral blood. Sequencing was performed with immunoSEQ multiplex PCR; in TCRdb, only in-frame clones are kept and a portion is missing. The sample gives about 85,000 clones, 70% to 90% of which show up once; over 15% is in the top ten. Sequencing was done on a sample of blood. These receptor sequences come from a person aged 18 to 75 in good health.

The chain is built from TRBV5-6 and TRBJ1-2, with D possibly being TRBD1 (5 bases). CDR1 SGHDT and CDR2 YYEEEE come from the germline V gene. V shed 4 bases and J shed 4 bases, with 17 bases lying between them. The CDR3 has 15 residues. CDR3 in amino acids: CASSPGTPRTYGYTF. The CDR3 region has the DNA TGTGCCAGCAGCCCCGGGACCCCTAGGACCTATGGCTACACCTTC.

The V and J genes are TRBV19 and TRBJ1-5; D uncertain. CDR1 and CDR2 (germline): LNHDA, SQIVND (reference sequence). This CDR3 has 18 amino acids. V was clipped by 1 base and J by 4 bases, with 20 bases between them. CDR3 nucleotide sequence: TGTGCCAGTAGTATAGGGGGTCAGCCCTTTATGGGGAATCAGCCCCAGCATTTT. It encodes CASSIGGQPFMGNQPQHF.

CDR3 in DNA: TGTGCCAGCTTCGGGATCCCTTTGAACACCGGGGAGCTGTTTTTT. Amino acids: CASFGIPLNTGELFF. The rearrangement links TRBV11-1 to TRBJ2-2; D may be TRBD2 (5 bases). V shed 8 bases and J shed 1 base, with 14 bases lying between them. Germline V gene lookup returns CDR1 SGHAT and CDR2 FQDESV (reference sequence). The CDR3 consists of 15 residues.

The CDR3 is CASSRVPKIAVSYNEQFF. CDR3 DNA sequence: TGCGCCAGCAGCCGAGTTCCAAAAATAGCGGTGTCCTACAATGAGCAGTTCTTC. This chain links TRBV4-3 with TRBJ2-1, with a possible D match to TRBD2 (6 bases). V lost 4 bases and J 1 base, leaving 20 bases between the germline ends. Germline V lookup: CDR1 LGHNA, CDR2 YSLEER. The CDR3 is 18 residues long.

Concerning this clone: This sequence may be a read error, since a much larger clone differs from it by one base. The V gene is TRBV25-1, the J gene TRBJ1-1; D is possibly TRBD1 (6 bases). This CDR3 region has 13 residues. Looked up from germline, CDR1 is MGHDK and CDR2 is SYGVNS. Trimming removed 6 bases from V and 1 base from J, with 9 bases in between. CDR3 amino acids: CASSQTGNTEAFF. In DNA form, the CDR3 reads TGTGCCAGCAGCCAGACAGGGAACACTGAAGCTTTCTTT. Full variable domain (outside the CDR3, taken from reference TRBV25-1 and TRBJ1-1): EADIYQTPRYLVIGTGKKITLECSQTMGHDKMYWYQQDPGMELHLIHYSYGVNSTEKGDLSSESTVSRIRTEHFPLTLESARPSHTSQYLCASSQTGNTEAFFGQGTRLTVV.

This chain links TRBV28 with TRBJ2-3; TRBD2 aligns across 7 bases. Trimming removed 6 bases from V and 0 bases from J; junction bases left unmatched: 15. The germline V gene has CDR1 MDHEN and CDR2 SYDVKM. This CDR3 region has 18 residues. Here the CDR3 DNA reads TGTGCCAGCAGCCCTAGTCCCCGGCGGGAGTCTAGCACAGATACGCAGTATTTT. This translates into CASSPSPRRESSTDTQYF.

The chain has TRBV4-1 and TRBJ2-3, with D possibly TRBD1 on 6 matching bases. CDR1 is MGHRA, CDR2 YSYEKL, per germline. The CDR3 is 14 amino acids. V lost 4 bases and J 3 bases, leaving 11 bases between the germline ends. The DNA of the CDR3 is TGCGCCAGCAGCCCGGCCAGGGGAACAGATACGCAGTATTTT. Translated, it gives CASSPARGTDTQYF.

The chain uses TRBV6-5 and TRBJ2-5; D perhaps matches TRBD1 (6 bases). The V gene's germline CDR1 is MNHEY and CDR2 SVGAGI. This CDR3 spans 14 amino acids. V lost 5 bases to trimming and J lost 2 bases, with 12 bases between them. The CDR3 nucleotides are TGTGCCAGCAGTACCCTGGACAGACAAGAGACCCAGTACTTC. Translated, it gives CASSTLDRQETQYF.

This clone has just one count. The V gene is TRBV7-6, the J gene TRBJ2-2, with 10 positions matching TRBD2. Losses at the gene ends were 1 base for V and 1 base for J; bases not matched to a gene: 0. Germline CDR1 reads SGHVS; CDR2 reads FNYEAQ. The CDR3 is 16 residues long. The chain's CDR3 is CASSLGLAGNTGELFF. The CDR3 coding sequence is TGTGCCAGCAGCTTAGGACTAGCGGGGAACACCGGGGAGCTGTTTTTT.

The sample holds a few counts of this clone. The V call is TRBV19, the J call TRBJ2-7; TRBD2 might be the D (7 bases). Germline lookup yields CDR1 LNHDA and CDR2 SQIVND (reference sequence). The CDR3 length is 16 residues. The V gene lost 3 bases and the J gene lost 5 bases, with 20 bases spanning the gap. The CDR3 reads CASSMFLGASGNEQYF. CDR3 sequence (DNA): TGTGCCAGTAGTATGTTTTTGGGGGCGAGCGGGAACGAGCAGTACTTC.